These 20 T cell receptor beta chains were all obtained from the same sample, sequenced in a study of OX40 agonist ivuxolimab in advanced cancers. Clones were read by immunoSEQ multiplex PCR, and TCRdb kept only the in-frame ones, dropping some. Of tens of thousands of clones listed, 80% to 90% are singletons. Sequencing used CD4+ or CD8+ T cells sorted from blood, obtained in a trial of the OX40 agonist ivuxolimab. Source of these receptors: an adult with an advanced solid tumor such as melanoma, head and neck, liver or kidney cancer.

The V call is TRBV6-1, the J call TRBJ1-2; 9 nucleotides line up with TRBD1. Per the germline V gene, CDR1 is MNHNS and CDR2 is SASEGT. V was pared by 2 bases and J by 2 bases, with 3 bases of the junction left unmatched. The CDR3 consists of 15 residues. This CDR3 is CASSETGGANYGYTF. CDR3 coding DNA: TGTGCCAGCAGTGAAACAGGGGGCGCGAACTATGGCTACACCTTC.

The genes are TRBV9 and TRBJ2-2; no definite D call. The CDR3 runs to 16 residues. Between the trimmed V and J ends, which lost 4 bases and 0 bases, there was a span of 13 bases. Germline CDR1 is SGDLS and CDR2 is YYNGEE. The CDR3: CASSPDVFPNTGELFF. The CDR3 nucleotides are TGTGCCAGCAGCCCAGACGTTTTTCCGAACACCGGGGAGCTGTTTTTT.

The V and J genes are TRBV6-5 and TRBJ1-1, with D perhaps matching TRBD1 (6 bases). Trimming removed 2 bases from V and 3 bases from J, with 10 bases in between. CDR3 length: 14 amino acids. Per germline, CDR1 MNHEY and CDR2 SVGAGI. The CDR3: CASSYGQTYTEAFF. CDR3 sequence (DNA): TGTGCCAGCAGTTACGGACAGACCTACACTGAAGCTTTCTTT.

V usage is TRBV15 and J usage is TRBJ2-7; the match to TRBD1 covers 9 bases. The CDR3 loop spans 15 amino acids. The germline gives CDR1 LNHNV, CDR2 YYDKDF (reference sequence). Trimming took 0 bases from V and 6 from J; bases not matched to a gene: 6. The CDR3 reads CATSREGQGAAEQYF. CDR3 coding DNA: TGTGCCACCAGCAGAGAGGGACAGGGAGCGGCCGAGCAGTACTTC.

The chain couples TRBV20-1 to TRBJ2-1; no clear D gene. Per the germline V gene, CDR1 is DFQATT and CDR2 is SNEGSKA (reference sequence). The CDR3 sequence is 11 residues long. V lost 0 bases and J lost 13, with 10 bases in between. The CDR3 coding sequence is TGCAGTGCTAGAGACGTAGCAGTTCAGTTCTTC. It yields the protein CSARDVAVQFF.

This clone was seen once. The chain carries TRBV7-9 and TRBJ2-1, with D possibly TRBD1 on 6 matching bases. V lost 3 bases and J lost 7, with 13 bases in between. This CDR3 comprises 14 residues. Germline CDR1 and CDR2: SEHNR and FQNEAQ (reference sequence). The CDR3 nucleotides are TGTGCCAGCAGCTTGAACAGGGTCGGGAATGAGCAGTTCTTC. Translated: CASSLNRVGNEQFF. Combining the CDR3 with reference TRBV7-9 and TRBJ2-1 gives the whole variable domain DTGVSQNPRHKITKRGQNVTFRCDPISEHNRLYWYRQTLGQGPEFLTYFQNEAQLEKSRLLSDRFSAERPKGSFSTLEIQRTEQGDSAMYLCASSLNRVGNEQFFGPGTRLTVL.

The chain uses TRBV4-1 and TRBJ2-7; 8 positions match TRBD1. This CDR3 has 16 residues. V lost 4 bases to trimming and J lost 5 bases; unmatched junction nucleotides: 13. Germline-derived CDR1 and CDR2 are MGHRA and YSYEKL. The CDR3 is CASSPFEDRDSHEQYF. The CDR3 DNA follows: TGCGCCAGCAGCCCCTTCGAGGACAGGGACAGCCACGAGCAGTACTTC.

V gene TRBV9 combines with J gene TRBJ1-4, with D possibly TRBD1 on 5 matching bases. Germline CDR1 is SGDLS and CDR2 is YYNGEE. Trimming left V 3 bases short and J 8 bases short, with 14 bases between. The CDR3 spans 14 residues. The CDR3 protein is CASSGGSSTEKLFF. The CDR3 nucleotides read TGTGCCAGCAGCGGGGGCAGTAGTACCGAAAAACTGTTTTTT. Complete variable domain (other parts from reference TRBV9 and TRBJ1-4): DSGVTQTPKHLITATGQRVTLRCSPRSGDLSVYWYQQSLDQGLQFLIQYYNGEERAKGNILERFSAQQFPDLHSELNLSSLELGDSALYFCASSGGSSTEKLFFGSGTQLSVL.

The rearrangement links TRBV5-6 to TRBJ1-3; D is unresolved. The CDR3 runs to 13 residues. Looked up from germline, CDR1 is SGHDT and CDR2 is YYEEEE. V was shortened by 5 bases and J by 4 bases, with 10 bases between the two germline ends. Written as DNA, the CDR3 is TGTGCCAGCAGACCGACGGGGGGAAACACCATATATTTT. This gives the protein CASRPTGGNTIYF. Complete variable domain (other parts from reference TRBV5-6 and TRBJ1-3): DAGVTQSPTHLIKTRGQQVTLRCSPKSGHDTVSWYQQALGQGPQFIFQYYEEEERQRGNFPDRFSGHQFPNYSSELNVNALLLGDSALYLCASRPTGGNTIYFGEGSWLTVV.

The chain recombines TRBV27 with TRBJ1-2; no clear D. Trimming took off 3 bases at V and 3 bases at J, with 8 bases between the two ends. Germline-derived CDR1 and CDR2 are MNHEY and SMNVEV (reference sequence). The CDR3 contains 13 residues. The CDR3 region has the DNA TGTGCCAGCAGTTTCGGCAGTGACTATGGCTACACCTTC. This sequence encodes CASSFGSDYGYTF.

This rearrangement joins TRBV6-6 to TRBJ1-5; D is ambiguous. Trimming removed 2 bases at V and 3 bases at J, with 11 bases between. The CDR3 runs 15 residues. From germline, CDR1 is MNHNY and CDR2 SVGAGI (reference sequence). CDR3 DNA sequence: TGTGCCAGCAGTTACCCCATATCCTTCAATCAGCCCCAGCATTTT. This codes for CASSYPISFNQPQHF.

The chain recombines TRBV27 with TRBJ2-6, with 9 bases identical to TRBD1. Germline CDR1 and CDR2: MNHEY and SMNVEV (reference sequence). J lost 15 bases, V lost 5 bases, and 8 bases had no gene match. This CDR3 contains 13 residues. CDR3 protein: CASSQGTGFNLTF. CDR3 DNA: TGTGCCAGCAGTCAGGGGACAGGGTTCAACCTGACTTTC.

V usage is TRBV27 and J usage is TRBJ2-7; 7 bases are a match to TRBD2. The CDR3 covers 14 residues. The V gene end was trimmed by 3 bases and the J gene end by 4 bases; junction bases not matched to a gene: 6. From germline, CDR1 is MNHEY and CDR2 SMNVEV (reference sequence). The CDR3 region is CASSFRGVRYEQYF. In DNA, the CDR3 is TGTGCCAGCAGTTTTCGGGGGGTCAGGTACGAGCAGTACTTC.

The CDR3 DNA sequence: TGTGCCTGGAGTGTATTACGGGGGCAGGAGCAGTACTTC. Its protein product is CAWSVLRGQEQYF. The gene calls are TRBV30 and TRBJ2-7; either TRBD1 or TRBD2 may fit D (6 bases each). Germline V CDR1 and CDR2: GTSNPN, SVGIG (reference sequence). With 0 bases removed from V and 7 bases from J, the gap between germline ends came to 13 bases. The CDR3 sequence is 13 residues long.

The chain recombines TRBV2 with TRBJ2-3, with TRBD2 matching over 11 bases. CDR3 size: 15 residues. V was clipped by 7 bases and J by 3 bases; unmatched bases: 6. Germline lookup yields CDR1 SNHLY and CDR2 FYNNEI. The CDR3 sequence: CASITGTSGTDTQYF. The CDR3 nucleotides are TGTGCCAGCATAACAGGGACTAGCGGAACAGATACGCAGTATTTT.

CDR3 nucleotide sequence: TGTGCCAGCAGTACGATTGGGGAGCAGTTCTTC. Translated: CASSTIGEQFF. The chain combines TRBV27 with TRBJ2-1; the D is unclear. CDR3 size: 11 residues. Germline CDR1 reads MNHEY; CDR2 reads SMNVEV (reference sequence). V lost 5 bases to trimming and J lost 10 bases, with 9 bases between them.

The chain carries TRBV7-3 and TRBJ2-1; TRBD2 aligns across 8 bases. Trimming at V came to 0 bases and at J to 3 bases, leaving 16 bases not matched to a gene. The CDR3 length is 20 residues. Germline assignment: CDR1 SGHTA and CDR2 FQGTGA. The CDR3 loop is CASSLTGAGSRLAGYNEQFF. CDR3 sequence (DNA): TGTGCCAGCAGCTTAACGGGGGCAGGGAGTCGCCTAGCGGGCTACAATGAGCAGTTCTTC.

V usage is TRBV19 and J usage is TRBJ2-1; D gene ambiguous. V lost 2 bases, J lost 4 bases, and 6 bases lay in between. The germline V gene has CDR1 LNHDA and CDR2 SQIVND (reference sequence). The CDR3 extends over 13 amino acids. The chain's CDR3 is CASSITQYNEQFF. The CDR3 DNA is TGTGCCAGTAGTATAACTCAATACAATGAGCAGTTCTTC.

As regards this clone: At one boundary the junction diverges from the germline segment, which might be a read error. The gene calls are TRBV10-3 and TRBJ2-7; D remains unclear. CDR3 length: 9 residues. Germline lookup yields CDR1 ENHRY and CDR2 SYGVKD. This CDR3 reads CASSYEQYF. The CDR3 DNA sequence: TGTGCCAGCAGTTACGAGCAGTACTTC.

The chain is built from TRBV6-5 and TRBJ1-1; TRBD1 is a possible D gene (5 bases). Looked up from germline, CDR1 is MNHEY and CDR2 is SVGAGI. The CDR3 has 13 amino acids. The V gene lost 2 bases and the J gene lost 3 bases, with 7 bases spanning the gap. CDR3 DNA: TGTGCCAGCAGTTACAAGGGGTACACTGAAGCTTTCTTT. Residues: CASSYKGYTEAFF.